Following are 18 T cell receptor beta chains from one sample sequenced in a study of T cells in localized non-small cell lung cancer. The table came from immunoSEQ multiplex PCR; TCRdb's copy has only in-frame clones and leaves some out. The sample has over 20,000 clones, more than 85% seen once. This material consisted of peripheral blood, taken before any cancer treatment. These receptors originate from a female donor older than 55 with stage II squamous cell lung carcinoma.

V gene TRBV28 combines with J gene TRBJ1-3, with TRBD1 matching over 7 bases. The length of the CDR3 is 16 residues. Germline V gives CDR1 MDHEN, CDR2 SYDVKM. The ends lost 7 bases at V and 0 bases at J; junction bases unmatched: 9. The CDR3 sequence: CASTPMGQHSGNTIYF. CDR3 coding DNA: TGTGCCAGCACCCCGATGGGACAGCACTCTGGAAACACCATATATTTT.

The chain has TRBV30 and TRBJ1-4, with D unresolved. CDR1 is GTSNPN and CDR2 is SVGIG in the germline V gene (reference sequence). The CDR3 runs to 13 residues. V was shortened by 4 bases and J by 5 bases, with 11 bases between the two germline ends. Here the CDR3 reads CAWTSPYNEKLFF. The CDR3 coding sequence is TGTGCCTGGACGTCCCCGTACAATGAAAAACTGTTTTTT.

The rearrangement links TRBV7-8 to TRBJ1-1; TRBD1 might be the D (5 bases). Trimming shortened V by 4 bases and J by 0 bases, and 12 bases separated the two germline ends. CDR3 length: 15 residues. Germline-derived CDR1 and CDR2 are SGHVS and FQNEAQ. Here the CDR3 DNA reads TGTGCCAGCAGCTGGGGCGACTTCATGAACACTGAAGCTTTCTTT. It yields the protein CASSWGDFMNTEAFF. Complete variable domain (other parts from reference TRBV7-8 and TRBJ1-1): GAGVSQSPRYKVAKRGQDVALRCDPISGHVSLFWYQQALGQGPEFLTYFQNEAQLDKSGLPSDRFFAERPEGSVSTLKIQRTQQEDSAVYLCASSWGDFMNTEAFFGQGTRLTVV.

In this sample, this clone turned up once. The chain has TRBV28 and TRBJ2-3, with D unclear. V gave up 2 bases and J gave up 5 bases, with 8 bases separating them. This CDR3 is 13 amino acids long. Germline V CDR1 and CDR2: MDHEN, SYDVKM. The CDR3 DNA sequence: TGTGCCAGCAGTTTACCCGGTGGAGATACGCAGTATTTT. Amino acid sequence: CASSLPGGDTQYF.

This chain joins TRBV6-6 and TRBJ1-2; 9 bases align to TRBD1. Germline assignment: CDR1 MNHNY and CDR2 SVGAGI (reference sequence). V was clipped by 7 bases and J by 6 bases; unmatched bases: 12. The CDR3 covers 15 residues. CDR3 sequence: CASTSPGTGIDGYTF. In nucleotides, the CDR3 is TGTGCCAGCACGTCTCCCGGGACAGGGATTGATGGCTACACCTTC.

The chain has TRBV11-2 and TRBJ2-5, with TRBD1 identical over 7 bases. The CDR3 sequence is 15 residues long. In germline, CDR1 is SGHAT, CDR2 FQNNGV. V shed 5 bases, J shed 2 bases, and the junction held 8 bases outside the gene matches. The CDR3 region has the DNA TGTGCCAGCAGCCCTCGGACAGGCTTGCAAGAGACCCAGTACTTC. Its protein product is CASSPRTGLQETQYF.

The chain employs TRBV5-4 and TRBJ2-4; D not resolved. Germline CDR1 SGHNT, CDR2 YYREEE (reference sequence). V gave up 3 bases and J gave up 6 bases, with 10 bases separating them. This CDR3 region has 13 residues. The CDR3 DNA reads TGTGCCAGCAGCTGGACGGCCGGAAACATTCAGTACTTC. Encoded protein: CASSWTAGNIQYF. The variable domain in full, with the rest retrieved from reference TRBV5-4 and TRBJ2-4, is ETGVTQSPTHLIKTRGQQVTLRCSSQSGHNTVSWYQQALGQGPQFIFQYYREEENGRGNFPPRFSGLQFPNYSSELNVNALELDDSALYLCASSWTAGNIQYFGAGTRLSVL.

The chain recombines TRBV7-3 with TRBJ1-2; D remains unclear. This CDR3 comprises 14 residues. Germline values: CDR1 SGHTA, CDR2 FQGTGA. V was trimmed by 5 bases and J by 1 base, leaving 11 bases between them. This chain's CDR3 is CASSPDGINYGYTF. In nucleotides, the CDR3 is TGTGCCAGCAGCCCTGACGGGATTAACTATGGCTACACCTTC. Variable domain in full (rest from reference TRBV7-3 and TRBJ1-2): GAGVSQTPSNKVTEKGKYVELRCDPISGHTALYWYRQSLGQGPEFLIYFQGTGAADDSGLPNDRFFAVRPEGSVSTLKIQRTERGDSAVYLCASSPDGINYGYTFGSGTRLTVV.

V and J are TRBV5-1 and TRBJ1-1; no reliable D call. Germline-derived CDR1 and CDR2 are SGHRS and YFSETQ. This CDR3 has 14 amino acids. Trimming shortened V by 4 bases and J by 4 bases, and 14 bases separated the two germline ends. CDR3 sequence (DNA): TGCGCCAGCAGCCTGCAGGATCTAGGCACTGAAGCTTTCTTT. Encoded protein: CASSLQDLGTEAFF.

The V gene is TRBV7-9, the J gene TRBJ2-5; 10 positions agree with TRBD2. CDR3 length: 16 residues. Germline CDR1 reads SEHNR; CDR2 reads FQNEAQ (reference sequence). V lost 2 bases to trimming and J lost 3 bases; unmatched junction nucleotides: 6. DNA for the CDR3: TGTGCCAGCAGCTTATCATCTAGCGGGAGAAAAGAGACCCAGTACTTC. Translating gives CASSLSSSGRKETQYF.

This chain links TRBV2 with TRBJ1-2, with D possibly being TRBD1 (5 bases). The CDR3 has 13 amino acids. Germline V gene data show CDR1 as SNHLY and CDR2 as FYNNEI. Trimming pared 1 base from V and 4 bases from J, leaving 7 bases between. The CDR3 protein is CASSEVGGYGYTF. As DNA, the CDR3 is TGTGCCAGCAGTGAAGTTGGGGGCTATGGCTACACCTTC.

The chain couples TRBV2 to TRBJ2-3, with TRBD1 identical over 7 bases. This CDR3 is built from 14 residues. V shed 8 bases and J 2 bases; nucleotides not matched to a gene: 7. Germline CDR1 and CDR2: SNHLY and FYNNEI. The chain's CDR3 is CASGFDRVTDTQYF. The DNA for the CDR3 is TGTGCCAGCGGATTCGACAGGGTCACAGATACGCAGTATTTT.

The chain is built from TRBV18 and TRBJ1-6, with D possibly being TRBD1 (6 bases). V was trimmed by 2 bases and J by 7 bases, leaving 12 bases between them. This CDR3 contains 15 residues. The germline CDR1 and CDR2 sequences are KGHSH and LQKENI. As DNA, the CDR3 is TGTGCCAGCTCACCAGCAGGACAGATAAATTCACCCCTCCACTTT. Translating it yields CASSPAGQINSPLHF.

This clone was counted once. The CDR3: CASSTRTDSPLHF. CDR3 DNA: TGTGCCAGCAGTACCCGGACGGATTCACCCCTCCACTTT. V and J are TRBV6-1 and TRBJ1-6; D gene unclear. This CDR3 spans 13 amino acids. V lost 5 bases and J lost 8, with 10 bases in between. Germline loops: CDR1 MNHNS, CDR2 SASEGT.

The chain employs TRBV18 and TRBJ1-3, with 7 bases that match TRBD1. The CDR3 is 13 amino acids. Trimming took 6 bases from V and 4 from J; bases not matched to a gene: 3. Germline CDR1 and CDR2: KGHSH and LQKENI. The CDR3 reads CASSRGFGNTIYF. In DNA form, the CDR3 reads TGTGCCAGCTCCAGGGGGTTCGGAAACACCATATATTTT.

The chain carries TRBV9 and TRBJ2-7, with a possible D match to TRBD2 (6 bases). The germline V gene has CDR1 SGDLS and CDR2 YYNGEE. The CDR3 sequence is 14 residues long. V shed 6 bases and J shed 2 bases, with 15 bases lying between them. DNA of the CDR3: TGTGCCAGCACAGCGGGCCTGATTCCCTACGAGCAGTACTTC. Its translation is CASTAGLIPYEQYF.

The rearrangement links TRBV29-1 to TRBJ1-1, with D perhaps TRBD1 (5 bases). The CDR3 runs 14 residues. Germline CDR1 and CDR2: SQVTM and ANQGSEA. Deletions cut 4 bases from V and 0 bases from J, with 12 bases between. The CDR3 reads CSVVLDIMNTEAFF. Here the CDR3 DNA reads TGCAGCGTTGTTTTGGACATCATGAACACTGAAGCTTTCTTT.

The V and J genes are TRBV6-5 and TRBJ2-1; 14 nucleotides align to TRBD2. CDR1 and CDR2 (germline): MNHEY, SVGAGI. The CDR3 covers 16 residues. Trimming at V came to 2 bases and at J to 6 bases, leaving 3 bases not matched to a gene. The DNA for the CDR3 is TGTGCCAGCAGTTACCCCGGACTAGCGGGAGGCAATGAGCAGTTCTTC. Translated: CASSYPGLAGGNEQFF.